This paragraph reports one T cell receptor (beta chain). Its antigen remains unidentified. Base quality data are lacking; no much larger clone is found one base away. TCRbeta CDR3 regions were amplified from genomic DNA by means of the immunoSEQ Assay, a bias-controlled multiplex PCR. In the original analysis: The number of nucleated cells in each sample was estimated by amplification of reference gene primers within the assay. Sequence reads were collapsed and filtered to measure the absolute abundance of every unique TCRbeta CDR3 rearrangement. For each sample, productive Simpson clonality was calculated as the square root of Simpson's diversity index across productive rearrangements. This is the immuneACCESS table as TCRdb keeps it, with only in-frame sequences that have V and J called. A part of the clones is gone; compared with another copy, unresolved V genes explain less than half, and the rest is unexplained. For V, J and clone size, that table is used; D and trimming come from the DNA. The sample table contains some 93,000 clones; only one count was recorded for 75% to 90% of them. The ten biggest clones cover less than 9.5% of the sample.

This record comes from a study of blood T cell repertoires in COVID-19 (dated by TCRdb to between 2020 and 2021). The study in broad terms: The collaborator samples originated in the United States, Italy and Spain and spanned the acute and convalescent phases of COVID-19. The samples were drawn from the first 160 participants of the ongoing ImmuneRACE study and from more than 1,000 subjects provided by 6 global collaborators. The dataset comprised deeply sampled blood TCRbeta repertoires from subjects exposed to, actively infected with, or recovered from COVID-19. The prospective study material was composed of cDNA or gDNA derived from T cells, B-cell-depleted T cells, or PBMCs. Where HLA class I and class II types were available, the types were taken from metadata supplied by the sample provider, not from assay-based typing. A de-identified subject ID, COVID-19 status, age in years and sex were almost always included in the sample metadata. The repertoires were made available in a free public database intended to serve as a resource for research on the immune response to SARS-CoV-2.

At the junction V is shortened by 2 bases and J by 3 bases, with 14 bases in between. CDR1 and CDR2 are read off the germline V gene as MDHEN and SYDVKM. Including the terminal cysteine and phenylalanine, the CDR3 comprises 16 residues. Of all the DNA, just the CDR3 is kept, 48 bases in frame from base 1. Whole blood was collected in K2EDTA tubes by collaborating institutions according to the institutions' own protocols. For TCRbeta analysis, collaborator samples were shipped as frozen whole blood, as isolated PBMCs, or as DNA extracted from either sample type. General conclusions and limits of the study: The quantity of clinical and demographic metadata differed by source and by participant and was supplied without curation.

This receptor was obtained from a man aged 55-75 years with acute or convalescent COVID-19. The chain was built from TRBV28 and TRBJ1-5; the D segment cannot be called with confidence. The specimen was peripheral blood. The nucleotides read TGTGCCAGCAGTTTAGTCGCGGGCCTGAACAATCAGCCCCAGCATTTT. It is translated as CASSLVAGLNNQPQHF.